The subject of this entry is one T cell receptor (beta chain). Measured with immunoSEQ multiplex PCR; TCRdb has only the in-frame clones, and not every one. The sample records 200,000 to 250,000 clones, 80% to 90% being singletons. The data were obtained in a study of blood T cell repertoires in COVID-19. At the level of the study: The origin of the acute and convalescent COVID-19 samples was the United States, Italy and Spain.

Germline V lookup: CDR1 LGHDT, CDR2 YNNKEL (reference sequence). This CDR3 spans 16 amino acids. V lost 3 bases, J lost 5 bases, and 7 bases stayed unmatched. The clonotype originates from a man between 45 and 60 years old with active or convalescent COVID-19. The sequenced sample consisted of peripheral blood. The chain recombines TRBV3-1 (or the pseudogene TRBV3-2) with TRBJ2-3; the match to TRBD2 covers 11 bases. The CDR3 is CASSQNLAGGGDTQYF. The DNA of the CDR3 is TGTGCCAGCAGCCAGAACCTAGCGGGGGGTGGAGATACGCAGTATTTT.